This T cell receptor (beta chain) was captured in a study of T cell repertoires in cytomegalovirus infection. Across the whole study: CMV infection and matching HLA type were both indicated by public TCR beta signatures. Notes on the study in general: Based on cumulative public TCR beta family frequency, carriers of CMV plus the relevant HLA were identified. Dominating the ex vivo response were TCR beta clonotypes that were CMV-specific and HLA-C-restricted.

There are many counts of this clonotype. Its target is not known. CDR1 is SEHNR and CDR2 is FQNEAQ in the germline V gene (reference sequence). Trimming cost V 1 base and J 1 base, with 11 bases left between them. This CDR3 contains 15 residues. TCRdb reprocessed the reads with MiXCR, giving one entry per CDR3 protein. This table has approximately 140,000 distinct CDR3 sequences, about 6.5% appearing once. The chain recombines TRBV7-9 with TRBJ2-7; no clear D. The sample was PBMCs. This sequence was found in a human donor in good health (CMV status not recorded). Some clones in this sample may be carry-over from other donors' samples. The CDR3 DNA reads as TGTGCCAGCAGCTTAGTGGGCCGACTGTCCTACGAGCAGTACTTC. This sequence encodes CASSLVGRLSYEQYF.